The next 5 T cell receptor beta chains were all read from a single sample in a study of cytomegalovirus exposure and HLA in healthy donors. Use of 60 Vbeta and 13 Jbeta primers characterized the PCR. The repertoire was sequenced with immunoSEQ multiplex PCR; TCRdb's copy has only in-frame clones and lacks some. The table has 120,000 or so clones, approximately 86% seen once. The sequenced sample consisted of PBMCs. Receptors were obtained from a man aged 35 to 55 in good health and CMV-seronegative.

The CDR3 DNA reads TGTGCCAGCAGCGCCCTTGGGGGGTCAGATACGCAGTATTTT. Residues: CASSALGGSDTQYF. The J gene is TRBJ2-3, the V gene TRBV9; TRBD2 is a possible D gene (6 bases). Germline CDR1 and CDR2: SGDLS and YYNGEE. The CDR3 extends over 14 amino acids. The V gene lost 3 bases and the J gene lost 4 bases, with 12 bases spanning the gap.

This clone was counted once. The V gene is TRBV6-5, the J gene TRBJ1-1; 7 bases match TRBD1. The trim removed 2 bases at V and 2 bases at J, leaving 8 bases unmatched. This CDR3 has 16 residues. CDR1 MNHEY and CDR2 SVGAGI come from the germline V gene. CDR3 coding DNA: TGTGCCAGCAGTTACGGAACAGGGGCGGATAACACTGAAGCTTTCTTT. It specifies CASSYGTGADNTEAFF.

The chain links TRBV6-1 to TRBJ2-3; no clear D. V was cut by 4 bases and J by 10 bases, with 9 bases left in between. The germline CDR1 and CDR2 sequences are MNHNS and SASEGT. CDR3 length: 11 residues. The CDR3 bases are TGTGCCAGCAGTGGTCCCTCCGCGCAGTATTTT. It yields the protein CASSGPSAQYF.

The rearrangement joins TRBV29-1 to TRBJ1-6; tentatively, D is TRBD1 (6 bases). The CDR3 covers 14 residues. Trimming shortened V by 8 bases and J by 0 bases, and 11 bases separated the two germline ends. Looked up from germline, CDR1 is SQVTM and CDR2 is ANQGSEA. The CDR3 protein is CSPRGGSYNSPLHF. The CDR3 DNA sequence: TGCAGCCCTAGAGGGGGCTCCTATAATTCACCCCTCCACTTT.

This chain links TRBV7-2 with TRBJ2-1; possible D gene TRBD2, 5 bases. Looked up from germline, CDR1 is SGHTA and CDR2 is FQGNSA. The CDR3 is made up of 14 amino acids. The V end was cut by 2 bases, the J end by 3 bases, with 8 bases between. The CDR3 DNA sequence: TGTGCCAGCAGCTTATTAGAGGGCTACAATGAGCAGTTCTTC. Amino acid sequence: CASSLLEGYNEQFF.